Given below is one T cell receptor beta chain in context. Its antigen is unidentified. Other DNA sequences from this sample encode an identical CDR3 as well. These data come from a study of PD-1 blockade in classical Hodgkin lymphoma. For the study at large: Nivolumab dosing for patients was 3 mg/kg, administered intravenously every 2 weeks.

Findings and limits, study-wide: It was CD4+ TCR diversity, not CD8+, that rose significantly by C4D1. Newly diagnosed patients had baseline TCR diversity that was reportedly lower than that of healthy donors. Complete responders possessed baseline diversity comparable to newly diagnosed patients.

V was trimmed by 1 base and J by 1 base, leaving 6 bases between them. CDR1 SGHNT and CDR2 YYREEE come from the germline V gene (reference sequence). The CDR3 spans 14 residues. Repertoires were generated with immunoSEQ multiplex PCR, while TCRdb's copy carries only in-frame clones and drops some. The top ten hold around 20% of the sample, which has about 110,000 clones, about 88% seen once. Each of the patients experienced relapse following autologous stem cell transplantation, and their brentuximab vedotin exposure differed. The TCR sequence derives from a human donor with classical Hodgkin lymphoma. The genes are TRBV5-4 and TRBJ1-5; TRBD1 might be the D (5 bases). Sequencing was performed on peripheral blood mononuclear cells (PBMCs), taken before the second cycle of nivolumab. CDR3 amino acids: CASSLQGSNQPQHF. In DNA, the CDR3 is TGTGCCAGCAGCTTGCAGGGAAGCAATCAGCCCCAGCATTTT.